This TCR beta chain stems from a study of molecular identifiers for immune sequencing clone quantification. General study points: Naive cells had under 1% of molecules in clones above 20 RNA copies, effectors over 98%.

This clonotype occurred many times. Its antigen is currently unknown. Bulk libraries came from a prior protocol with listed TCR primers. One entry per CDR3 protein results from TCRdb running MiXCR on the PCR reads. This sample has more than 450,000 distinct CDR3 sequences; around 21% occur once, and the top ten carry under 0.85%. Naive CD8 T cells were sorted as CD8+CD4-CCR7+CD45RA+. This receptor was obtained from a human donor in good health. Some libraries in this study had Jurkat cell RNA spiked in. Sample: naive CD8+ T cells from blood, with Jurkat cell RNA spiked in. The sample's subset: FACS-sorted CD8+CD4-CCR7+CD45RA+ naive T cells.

The CDR3 DNA follows: TGTGCCAGCAGCTTAGCACAGACTTTAGCCAAAAACATTCAGTACTTC. Its protein is CASSLAQTLAKNIQYF. The gene calls are TRBV13 and TRBJ2-4; D is undetermined. V lost 1 base and J 0 bases, leaving 10 bases between the germline ends. CDR3 size: 16 residues. Germline V CDR1 and CDR2: PRHDT, FYEKMQ (reference sequence).